What follows describes a single T cell receptor beta chain. The germline V and J ends were trimmed by 2 bases and 2 bases, with 10 bases remaining between them. CDR3 length equals 15 residues. Germline V lookup: CDR1 KGHDR, CDR2 SFDVKD. The data originate from a study of blood T cell repertoires in COVID-19. Study-wide background: The analysed material was cDNA or gDNA that came from T cells, B-cell-depleted T cells, or PBMCs.

This table comes from immunoSEQ multiplex PCR, and its TCRdb copy is limited to in-frame clones, with some not included. The sample has around 150,000 clones; around 89% are singletons. This receptor was obtained from a man aged 55 to 70 with acute or convalescent COVID-19. The rearrangement joins TRBV24-1 to TRBJ2-3, with D tentatively TRBD2 (6 bases). Sequences were obtained from peripheral blood. The DNA for the CDR3 is TGTGCCACCAGTGATTCCGGGGGATCCACAGATACGCAGTATTTT. Translated: CATSDSGGSTDTQYF.